One sample yielded the 27 T cell receptor beta chains listed below, sequenced in a study of blood T cell repertoires in COVID-19. Some clones are missing from TCRdb's copy, which holds only in-frame ones; the method was immunoSEQ multiplex PCR. The sample holds about 100,000 clones, approximately 86% seen once. Sequenced input: peripheral blood. These receptors originate from a man aged 50 or older with active or convalescent COVID-19.

J is TRBJ2-5 and V is TRBV28, with 8 bases identical to TRBD1. V was clipped by 6 bases and J by 1 base; unmatched bases: 10. Germline values: CDR1 MDHEN, CDR2 SYDVKM. The CDR3 has 16 amino acids. CDR3 region: CASSRPGGSGQETQYF. In DNA, the CDR3 is TGTGCCAGCAGCCGACCAGGGGGCTCCGGCCAAGAGACCCAGTACTTC.

The gene calls are TRBV9 and TRBJ1-3; a possible D gene is TRBD1 (5 bases). Trimming cost V 3 bases and J 1 base, with 8 bases left between them. From germline, CDR1 is SGDLS and CDR2 YYNGEE. This CDR3 comprises 14 residues. CDR3 in amino acids: CASSGGGSGNTIYF. CDR3 sequence (DNA): TGTGCCAGCAGCGGCGGGGGGTCTGGAAACACCATATATTTT.

This sequence joins TRBV7-7 and TRBJ2-1; D possibly corresponds to TRBD1 (5 bases). The germline CDR1 and CDR2 sequences are SSHAT and FNYEAQ (reference sequence). V lost 1 base to trimming and J lost 5 bases, with 12 bases between them. This CDR3 region has 15 residues. The CDR3 DNA reads as TGTGCCAGCAGCTTAGGGCAGGGCTACGACAATGAGCAGTTCTTC. It is translated as CASSLGQGYDNEQFF.

A few counts support this clone. The chain recombines TRBV5-6 with TRBJ1-1, with a possible D match to TRBD1 (5 bases). The CDR3 covers 14 residues. The V and J ends lost 4 bases and 1 base respectively, with 11 bases between them. Germline V CDR1 and CDR2: SGHDT, YYEEEE. CDR3 DNA: TGTGCCAGCAGCGCGTTGGGGGGGAACACTGAAGCTTTCTTT. Its protein is CASSALGGNTEAFF.

The CDR3 region is CASSPRQGGYEQYF. The CDR3 DNA reads TGCGCCAGCAGCCCTCGACAGGGCGGCTACGAGCAGTACTTC. The rearrangement uses TRBV5-1 and TRBJ2-7, with 7 bases lining up with TRBD1. There are 14 residues in the CDR3. From germline, CDR1 is SGHRS and CDR2 YFSETQ. Losses at the gene ends were 4 bases for V and 3 bases for J; bases not matched to a gene: 7.

This clone was counted once. The chain uses TRBV20-1 and TRBJ2-7; tentatively, D is TRBD1 (7 bases). With 3 bases removed from V and 12 bases from J, the gap between germline ends came to 15 bases. CDR3 length: 11 amino acids. CDR1 and CDR2 (germline): DFQATT, SNEGSKA (reference sequence). CDR3 nucleotide sequence: TGCAGTGCTAGCCAGGGGGGTCCTTTGTACTTC. Translated, it gives CSASQGGPLYF.

The CDR3 reads CASSLTGRDTEAFF. The DNA of the CDR3 is TGTGCCAGCAGCTTAACAGGAAGGGACACTGAAGCTTTCTTT. This sequence joins TRBV11-3 and TRBJ1-1, with a tentative D call TRBD1 (5 bases). This CDR3 contains 14 residues. From germline, CDR1 is SGHNT and CDR2 YENEEA. V lost 2 bases and J 3 bases, leaving 10 bases between the germline ends.

The CDR3 spells CASSTGQGYEQYF. The DNA of the CDR3 is TGTGCCAGTAGTACCGGACAGGGTTACGAGCAGTACTTC. This chain links TRBV19 with TRBJ2-7; 8 bases align to TRBD1. The V segment lost 4 bases and the J segment 4 bases; nucleotides outside the gene matches: 3. CDR1 is LNHDA and CDR2 is SQIVND in the germline V gene (reference sequence). The CDR3 sequence is 13 residues long.

The gene calls are TRBV28 and TRBJ2-1; the match to TRBD2 covers 7 bases. CDR3 length: 16 amino acids. Looked up from germline, CDR1 is MDHEN and CDR2 is SYDVKM. With 4 bases clipped from V and 6 bases from J, the junction kept 12 bases outside the gene matches. The CDR3 reads CASSSPGGGKVNEQFF. Written as DNA, the CDR3 is TGTGCCAGCAGTTCCCCCGGCGGGGGAAAAGTCAATGAGCAGTTCTTC.

This chain links TRBV30 with TRBJ1-2, with TRBD1 identical over 9 bases. Per germline, CDR1 GTSNPN and CDR2 SVGIG (reference sequence). This CDR3 region has 13 residues. V shed 2 bases, J shed 7 bases, and the junction held 5 bases outside the gene matches. CDR3: CAWSSGTGSGYTF. The CDR3, as DNA: TGTGCCTGGAGTAGTGGGACAGGGAGTGGCTACACCTTC.

V usage is TRBV3-1 (or the pseudogene TRBV3-2) and J usage is TRBJ2-5, with 7 bases matching TRBD1. J gave up 5 bases and V 1 base, and 1 base lay outside the gene matches. This CDR3 is 13 amino acids long. Germline values: CDR1 LGHDT, CDR2 YNNKEL (reference sequence). Here the CDR3 DNA reads TGTGCCAGCAGCCAAGCCAGGGGGGAGACCCAGTACTTC. It translates to CASSQARGETQYF.

V is TRBV19 and J is TRBJ1-2; D unclear. The V gene's germline CDR1 is LNHDA and CDR2 SQIVND (reference sequence). CDR3 size: 14 residues. Trimming removed 4 bases from V and 1 base from J, with 10 bases in between. Here the CDR3 DNA reads TGTGCCAGTAGTACCCCAGAATTTAACTATGGCTACACCTTC. This sequence encodes CASSTPEFNYGYTF.

V gene TRBV7-2 combines with J gene TRBJ2-1, with D tentatively TRBD2 (5 bases). With 5 bases removed from V and 4 bases from J, the gap between germline ends came to 18 bases. CDR3 length equals 16 residues. Germline CDR1 is SGHTA and CDR2 is FQGNSA. CDR3 amino acids: CASSLRVAQQYNEQFF. CDR3 DNA: TGTGCCAGCAGCCTCCGGGTAGCGCAACAATACAATGAGCAGTTCTTC.

DNA of the CDR3: TGTGCCTGGAGCCAGACAACAGTATCTCTCACAGATACGCAGTATTTT. Residues: CAWSQTTVSLTDTQYF. The chain has TRBV30 and TRBJ2-3; D remains ambiguous. Germline CDR1 and CDR2: GTSNPN and SVGIG (reference sequence). The CDR3 loop spans 16 amino acids. V was cut by 3 bases and J by 2 bases, with 18 bases left in between.

This chain links TRBV9 with TRBJ2-5; 7 bases align to TRBD1. The CDR3 has 15 residues. V was clipped by 3 bases and J by 1 base; unmatched bases: 6. The germline CDR1 and CDR2 sequences are SGDLS and YYNGEE. The CDR3 DNA is TGTGCCAGCAGCGCTAAGGGACAGATCCAAGAGACCCAGTACTTC. Translation gives CASSAKGQIQETQYF.

J is TRBJ1-6 and V is TRBV6-5; D might be TRBD1 (5 bases). Trimming shortened V by 6 bases and J by 8 bases, and 8 bases separated the two germline ends. This CDR3 is built from 12 residues. Germline V gene sequence: CDR1 MNHEY, CDR2 SVGAGI. This CDR3 is CASSQGDSPLHF. CDR3 nucleotides: TGTGCCAGCAGCCAGGGTGATTCACCCCTCCACTTT.

This clone was seen just once. V and J are TRBV2 and TRBJ2-7; 7 bases line up with TRBD2. V shed 8 bases, J shed 2 bases, and the junction held 3 bases outside the gene matches. The germline V gene encodes CDR1 SNHLY and CDR2 FYNNEI. This CDR3 contains 12 residues. Here the CDR3 DNA reads TGTGCCAGCGGGGAGGGTACCTACGAGCAGTACGTC. It translates to CASGEGTYEQYV.

The rearrangement links TRBV19 to TRBJ2-7; tentative D call: TRBD1 (5 bases). The germline V gene encodes CDR1 LNHDA and CDR2 SQIVND (reference sequence). V was cut by 0 bases and J by 3 bases, with 12 bases left in between. This CDR3 comprises 15 residues. DNA for the CDR3: TGTGCCAGTAGTATAGAGGTGGGGCAGCGCTACGAGCAGTACTTC. Translation gives CASSIEVGQRYEQYF.

The chain employs TRBV18 and TRBJ1-2; D call uncertain. Germline V gene lookup returns CDR1 KGHSH and CDR2 LQKENI. V lost 3 bases, J lost 7 bases, and 15 bases lay in between. The CDR3 has 14 residues. The CDR3 loop is CASSPLDSSGGYTF. CDR3 sequence (DNA): TGTGCCAGCTCACCCCTGGACTCTAGCGGTGGCTACACCTTC.

This chain connects TRBV3-1 (or the pseudogene TRBV3-2) to TRBJ2-2, with 7 bases identical to TRBD1. The CDR3 has 17 residues. Losses at the gene ends were 4 bases for V and 0 bases for J; bases not matched to a gene: 8. Germline CDR1 and CDR2: LGHDT and YNNKEL (reference sequence). The CDR3 sequence is CASSLPLGGANTGELFF. In nucleotides, the CDR3 is TGTGCCAGCAGCCTACCATTAGGGGGCGCGAACACCGGGGAGCTGTTTTTT.

This clone was detected only once. The chain employs TRBV6-2 or TRBV6-3 and TRBJ1-2, with a possible D match to TRBD1 (5 bases). Per germline, CDR1 MNHEY and CDR2 SVGEGT. V was clipped by 4 bases and J by 0 bases, with 15 bases between them. This CDR3 is built from 16 residues. CDR3 residues: CASSFAPGPANYGYTF. CDR3 nucleotides: TGTGCCAGCAGTTTTGCCCCAGGGCCAGCTAACTATGGCTACACCTTC.

In this sample, this clone turned up a few times. The J gene is TRBJ1-1, the V gene TRBV4-1; D perhaps matches TRBD1 (5 bases). The CDR3 contains 17 residues. CDR1 and CDR2 (germline): MGHRA, YSYEKL. Trimming cost V 1 base and J 1 base, with 16 bases left between them. CDR3: CASSQVFQGWKNTEAFF. The CDR3 DNA sequence: TGCGCCAGCAGCCAAGTTTTCCAGGGATGGAAGAACACTGAAGCTTTCTTT.

In this sample, this clone turned up once. The chain uses TRBV15 and TRBJ1-2; 9 bases match TRBD1. The length of the CDR3 is 15 residues. The germline gives CDR1 LNHNV, CDR2 YYDKDF (reference sequence). The trim removed 2 bases at V and 5 bases at J, leaving 6 bases unmatched. The CDR3 DNA follows: TGTGCCACCAGCAGACTGGACAGGGGCCCTTATGGCTACACCTTC. Residues: CATSRLDRGPYGYTF.

The CDR3 protein is CASSPRLGGSDGYTF. The CDR3 DNA follows: TGTGCCAGCAGCCCCCGGCTGGGGGGGTCGGACGGCTACACCTTC. The J gene is TRBJ1-2, the V gene TRBV7-6; D might be TRBD1 (5 bases). Germline CDR1 reads SGHVS; CDR2 reads FNYEAQ. The CDR3 covers 15 residues. V was pared by 5 bases and J by 8 bases, with 21 bases between.

The CDR3 coding sequence is TGTGCCAGCAGTTACGCCCGGGACAGGGGCCCGACAACCTTC. Translating gives CASSYARDRGPTTF. The rearrangement uses TRBV6-5 and TRBJ1-2; 10 bases agree with TRBD1. Germline V CDR1 and CDR2: MNHEY, SVGAGI. Trimming took 2 bases from V and 14 from J; bases not matched to a gene: 11. The length of the CDR3 is 14 residues.

This sequence joins TRBV6-5 and TRBJ1-4; tentative D call: TRBD1 (6 bases). The CDR3 spans 14 residues. From germline, CDR1 is MNHEY and CDR2 SVGAGI. Deletions cut 7 bases from V and 8 bases from J, with 17 bases between. CDR3 residues: CASMGAEGNEKLFF. In DNA, the CDR3 is TGTGCCAGCATGGGGGCCGAGGGTAACGAAAAACTGTTTTTT.

A note on this clone: The sample contains more than one DNA sequence encoding this CDR3. This chain uses TRBV25-1 with TRBJ1-4; tentative D call: TRBD1 (6 bases). The germline V and J ends were trimmed by 2 bases and 8 bases, with 6 bases remaining between them. The CDR3 runs to 12 residues. Germline lookup yields CDR1 MGHDK and CDR2 SYGVNS. The CDR3 sequence is CASSEGGEKLFF. In nucleotides, the CDR3 is TGTGCCAGCAGTGAAGGGGGCGAAAAACTGTTTTTT.